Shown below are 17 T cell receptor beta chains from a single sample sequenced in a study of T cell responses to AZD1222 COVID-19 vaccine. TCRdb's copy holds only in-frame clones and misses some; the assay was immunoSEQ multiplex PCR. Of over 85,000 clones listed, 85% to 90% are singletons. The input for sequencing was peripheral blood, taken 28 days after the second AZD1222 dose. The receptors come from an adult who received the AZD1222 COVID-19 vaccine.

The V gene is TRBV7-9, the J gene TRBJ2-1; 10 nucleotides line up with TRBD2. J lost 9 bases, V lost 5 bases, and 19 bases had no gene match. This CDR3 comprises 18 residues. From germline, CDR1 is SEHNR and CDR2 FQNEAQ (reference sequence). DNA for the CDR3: TGTGCCAGCAGCAAAGGGCCTCCGGTAGCGGGGGGCCTTAGTGAGCAGTTCTTC. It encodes CASSKGPPVAGGLSEQFF. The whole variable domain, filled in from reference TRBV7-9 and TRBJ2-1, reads DTGVSQNPRHKITKRGQNVTFRCDPISEHNRLYWYRQTLGQGPEFLTYFQNEAQLEKSRLLSDRFSAERPKGSFSTLEIQRTEQGDSAMYLCASSKGPPVAGGLSEQFFGPGTRLTVL.

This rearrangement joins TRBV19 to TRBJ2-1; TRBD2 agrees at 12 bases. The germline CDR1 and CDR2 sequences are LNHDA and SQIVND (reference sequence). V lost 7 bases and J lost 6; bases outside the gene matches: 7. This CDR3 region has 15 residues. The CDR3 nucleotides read TGTGCCAGTATAGGGACTAGCGGGCTACCCAATGAGCAGTTCTTC. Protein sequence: CASIGTSGLPNEQFF.

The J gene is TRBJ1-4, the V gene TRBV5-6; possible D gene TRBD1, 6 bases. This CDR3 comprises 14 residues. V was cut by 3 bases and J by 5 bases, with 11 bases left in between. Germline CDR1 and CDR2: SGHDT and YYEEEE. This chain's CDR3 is CASSSSDRNEKLFF. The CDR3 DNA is TGTGCCAGCAGCTCTTCTGACAGGAATGAAAAACTGTTTTTT.

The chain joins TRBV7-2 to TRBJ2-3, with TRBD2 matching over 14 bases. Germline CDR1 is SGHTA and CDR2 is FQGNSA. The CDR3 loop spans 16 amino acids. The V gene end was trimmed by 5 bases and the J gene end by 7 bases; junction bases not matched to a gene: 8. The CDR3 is CASSLSTSGRGNTQYF. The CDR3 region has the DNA TGTGCCAGCAGCCTGTCGACTAGCGGGAGGGGAAATACGCAGTATTTT.

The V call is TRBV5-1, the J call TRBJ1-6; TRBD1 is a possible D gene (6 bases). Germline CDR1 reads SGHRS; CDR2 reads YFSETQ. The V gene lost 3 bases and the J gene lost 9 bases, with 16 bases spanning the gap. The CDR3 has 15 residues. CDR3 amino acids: CASSSEGGSGSPLHF. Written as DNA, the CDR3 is TGCGCCAGCAGCTCCGAGGGGGGCTCAGGTTCACCCCTCCACTTT. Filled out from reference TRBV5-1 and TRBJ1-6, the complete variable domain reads KAGVTQTPRYLIKTRGQQVTLSCSPISGHRSVSWYQQTPGQGLQFLFEYFSETQRNKGNFPGRFSGRQFSNSRSEMNVSTLELGDSALYLCASSSEGGSGSPLHFGNGTRLTVT.

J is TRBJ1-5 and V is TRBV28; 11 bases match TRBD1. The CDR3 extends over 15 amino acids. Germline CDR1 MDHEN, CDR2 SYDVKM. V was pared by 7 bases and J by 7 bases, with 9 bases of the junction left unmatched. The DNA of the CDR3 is TGTGCCAGCAATTCCCCGGGACAGGGGGTCCAGCCCCAGCATTTT. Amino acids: CASNSPGQGVQPQHF.

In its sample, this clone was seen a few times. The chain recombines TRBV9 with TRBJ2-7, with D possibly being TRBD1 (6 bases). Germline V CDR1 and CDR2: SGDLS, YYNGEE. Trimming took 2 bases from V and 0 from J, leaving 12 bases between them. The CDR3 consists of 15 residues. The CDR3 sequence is CASSVGQTPSYEQYF. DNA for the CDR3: TGTGCCAGCAGCGTCGGACAGACACCCTCCTACGAGCAGTACTTC.

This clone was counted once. The DNA of the CDR3 is TGTGCCAGCAGTTCTCAAGGGACTAGAGGCGGGGAGCTGTTTTTT. Translated: CASSSQGTRGGELFF. The rearrangement joins TRBV28 to TRBJ2-2, with 8 bases matching TRBD2. The CDR3 has 15 amino acids. Unmatched junction bases numbered 8, after V lost 4 bases and J lost 7 bases. Germline V gene data show CDR1 as MDHEN and CDR2 as SYDVKM. The full variable domain, completed using reference TRBV28 and TRBJ2-2, is DVKVTQSSRYLVKRTGEKVFLECVQDMDHENMFWYRQDPGLGLRLIYFSYDVKMKEKGDIPEGYSVSREKKERFSLILESASTNQTSMYLCASSSQGTRGGELFFGEGSRLTVL.

The CDR3 DNA reads as TGTGCCAGCAGTAGTAGGACCGCCCTTACCTACGAGCAGTACTTC. Protein: CASSSRTALTYEQYF. This chain joins TRBV6-5 and TRBJ2-7, with D unresolved. V lost 5 bases and J 2 bases, leaving 16 bases between the germline ends. The CDR3 totals 15 residues. Germline CDR1 is MNHEY and CDR2 is SVGAGI.

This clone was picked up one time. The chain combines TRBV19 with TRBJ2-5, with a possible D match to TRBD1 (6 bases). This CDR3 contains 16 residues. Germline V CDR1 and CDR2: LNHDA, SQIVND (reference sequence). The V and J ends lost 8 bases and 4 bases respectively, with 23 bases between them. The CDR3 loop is CASASMQGIAAETQYF. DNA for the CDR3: TGTGCCAGTGCTAGTATGCAGGGGATAGCCGCAGAGACCCAGTACTTC.

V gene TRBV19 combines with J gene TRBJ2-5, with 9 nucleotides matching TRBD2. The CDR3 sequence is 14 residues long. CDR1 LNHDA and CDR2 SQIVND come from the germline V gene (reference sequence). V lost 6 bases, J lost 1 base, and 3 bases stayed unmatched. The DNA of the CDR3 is TGTGCCAGTAGCGGTAGCGGGGGCCAAGAGACCCAGTACTTC. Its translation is CASSGSGGQETQYF. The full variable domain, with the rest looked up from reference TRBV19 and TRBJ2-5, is DGGITQSPKYLFRKEGQNVTLSCEQNLNHDAMYWYRQDPGQGLRLIYYSQIVNDFQKGDIAEGYSVSREKKESFPLTVTSAQKNPTAFYLCASSGSGGQETQYFGPGTRLLVL.

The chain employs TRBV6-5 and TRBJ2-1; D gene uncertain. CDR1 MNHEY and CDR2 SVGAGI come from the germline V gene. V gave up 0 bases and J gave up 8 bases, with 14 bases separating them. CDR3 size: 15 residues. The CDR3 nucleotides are TGTGCCAGCAGTTACTCGTACGGGTACTCGGATGAGCAGTTCTTC. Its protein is CASSYSYGYSDEQFF.

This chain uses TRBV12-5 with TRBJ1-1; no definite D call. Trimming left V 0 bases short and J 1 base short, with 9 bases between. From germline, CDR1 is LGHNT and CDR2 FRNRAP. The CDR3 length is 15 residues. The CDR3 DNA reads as TGTGCTAGTGGTTTGGTAAATAGGAAGAACACTGAAGCTTTCTTT. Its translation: CASGLVNRKNTEAFF. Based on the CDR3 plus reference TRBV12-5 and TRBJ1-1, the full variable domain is DARVTQTPRHKVTEMGQEVTMRCQPILGHNTVFWYRQTMMQGLELLAYFRNRAPLDDSGMPKDRFSAEMPDATLATLKIQPSEPRDSAVYFCASGLVNRKNTEAFFGQGTRLTVV.

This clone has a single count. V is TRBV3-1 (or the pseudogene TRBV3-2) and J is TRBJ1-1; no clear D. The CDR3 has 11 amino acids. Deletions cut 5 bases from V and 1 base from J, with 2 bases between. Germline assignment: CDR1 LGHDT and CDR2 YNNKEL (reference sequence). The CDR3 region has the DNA TGTGCCAGCAGCTGGAACACTGAAGCTTTCTTT. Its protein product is CASSWNTEAFF.

CDR3 DNA sequence: TGTGCCAGCTCACCGGGGCGGGAGCGAAACAATGAGCAGTTCTTC. Protein product: CASSPGRERNNEQFF. The rearrangement uses TRBV18 and TRBJ2-1; 7 bases are a match to TRBD2. The ends lost 3 bases at V and 5 bases at J; junction bases unmatched: 7. The germline gives CDR1 KGHSH, CDR2 LQKENI. The CDR3 extends over 15 amino acids.

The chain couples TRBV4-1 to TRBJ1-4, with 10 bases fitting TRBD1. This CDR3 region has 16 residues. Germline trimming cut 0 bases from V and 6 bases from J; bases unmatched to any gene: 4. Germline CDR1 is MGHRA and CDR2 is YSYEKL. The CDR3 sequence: CASSQEPGQGYEKLFF. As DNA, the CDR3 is TGCGCCAGCAGCCAAGAGCCGGGACAGGGGTATGAAAAACTGTTTTTT.

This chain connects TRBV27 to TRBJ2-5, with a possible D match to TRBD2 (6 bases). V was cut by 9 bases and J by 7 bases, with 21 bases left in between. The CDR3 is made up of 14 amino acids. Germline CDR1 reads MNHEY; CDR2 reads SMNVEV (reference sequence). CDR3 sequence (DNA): TGTGCCAGTAGGGGATGGGGGGTTGTGGCGACCCAGTACTTC. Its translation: CASRGWGVVATQYF.